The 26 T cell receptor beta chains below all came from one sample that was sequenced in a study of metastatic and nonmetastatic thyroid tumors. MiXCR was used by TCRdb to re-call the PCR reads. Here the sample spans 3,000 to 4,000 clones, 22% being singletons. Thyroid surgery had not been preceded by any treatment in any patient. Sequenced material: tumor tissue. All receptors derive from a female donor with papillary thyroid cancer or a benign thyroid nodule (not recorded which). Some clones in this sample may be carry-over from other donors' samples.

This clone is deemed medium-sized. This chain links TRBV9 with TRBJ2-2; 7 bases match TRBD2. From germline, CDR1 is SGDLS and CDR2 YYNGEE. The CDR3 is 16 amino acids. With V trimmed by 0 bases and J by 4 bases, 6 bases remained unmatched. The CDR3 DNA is TGTGCCAGCAGCGTAGGCGGGAGCGCGGGCACCGGGGAGCTGTTTTTT. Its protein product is CASSVGGSAGTGELFF.

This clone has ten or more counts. The CDR3 sequence: CASSLTGPLRVYF. CDR3 DNA: TGTGCCAGCAGTTTAACAGGCCCGCTGCGGGTGTACTTC. V gene TRBV28 combines with J gene TRBJ2-7; D may match TRBD1 or TRBD2 (5 bases each). The CDR3 contains 13 residues. Germline CDR1 MDHEN, CDR2 SYDVKM. V lost 2 bases and J 12 bases, leaving 17 bases between the germline ends.

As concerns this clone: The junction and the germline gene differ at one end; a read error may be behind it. DNA for the CDR3: TGTGCCAGCGAGGCCGGACAGATGAACACTGAAGCTTCATTC. Residues: CASEAGQMNTEASF. The chain recombines TRBV6-1 with TRBJ1-1; a weak D match, TRBD1 (6 bases). The CDR3 has 14 amino acids. Germline lookup yields CDR1 MNHNS and CDR2 SASEGT.

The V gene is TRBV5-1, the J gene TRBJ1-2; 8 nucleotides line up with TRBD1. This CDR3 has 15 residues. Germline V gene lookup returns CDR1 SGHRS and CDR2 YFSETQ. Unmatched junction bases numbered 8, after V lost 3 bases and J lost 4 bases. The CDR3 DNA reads TGCGCCAGCAGCTGGCAGGGGGCAGGGAGCTATGGCTACACCTTC. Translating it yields CASSWQGAGSYGYTF.

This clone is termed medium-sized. CDR3 bases: TGCAGTGCTAGTATCCAGCGGGAAGCTTTCTTT. Translated, it gives CSASIQREAFF. The rearrangement links TRBV20-1 to TRBJ1-1; no firm D call. Per the germline V gene, CDR1 is DFQATT and CDR2 is SNEGSKA (reference sequence). Trimming stripped 3 bases from V and 8 bases from J, with 10 bases between. The CDR3 sequence is 11 residues long.

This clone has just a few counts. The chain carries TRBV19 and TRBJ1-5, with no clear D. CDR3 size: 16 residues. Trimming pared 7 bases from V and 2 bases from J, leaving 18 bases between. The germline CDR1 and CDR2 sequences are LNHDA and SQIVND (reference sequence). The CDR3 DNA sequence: TGTGCCAGTACGGTGGGCTCACCGGTCGGCAATCAGCCCCAGCATTTT. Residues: CASTVGSPVGNQPQHF.

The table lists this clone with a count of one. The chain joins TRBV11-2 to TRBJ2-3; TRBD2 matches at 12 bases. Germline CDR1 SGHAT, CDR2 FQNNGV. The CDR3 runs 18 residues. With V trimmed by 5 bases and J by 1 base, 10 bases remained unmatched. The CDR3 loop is CASSGLAGGPGGTDTQYF. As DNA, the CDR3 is TGTGCCAGCAGCGGCCTAGCGGGAGGGCCGGGGGGCACAGATACGCAGTATTTT.

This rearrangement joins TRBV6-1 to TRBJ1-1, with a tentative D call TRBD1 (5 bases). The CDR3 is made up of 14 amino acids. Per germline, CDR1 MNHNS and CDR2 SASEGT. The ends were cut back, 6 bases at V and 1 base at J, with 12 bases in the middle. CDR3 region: CASSPGVRNTEAFF. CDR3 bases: TGTGCCAGCAGCCCGGGGGTGCGGAACACTGAAGCTTTCTTT.

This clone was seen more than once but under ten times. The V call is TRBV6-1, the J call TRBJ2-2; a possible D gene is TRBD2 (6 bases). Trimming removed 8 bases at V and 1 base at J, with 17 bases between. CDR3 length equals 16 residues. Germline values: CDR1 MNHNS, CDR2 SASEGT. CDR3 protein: CASGGLVGGNTGELFF. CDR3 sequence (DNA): TGTGCCAGCGGGGGTCTAGTGGGAGGGAACACCGGGGAGCTGTTTTTT.

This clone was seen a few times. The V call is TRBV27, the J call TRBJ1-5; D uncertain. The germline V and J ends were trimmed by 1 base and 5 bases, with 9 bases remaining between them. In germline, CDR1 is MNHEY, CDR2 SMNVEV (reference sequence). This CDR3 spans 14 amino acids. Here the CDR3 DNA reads TGTGCCAGCAGTTTATACAGAGGCGATCAGCCCCAGCATTTT. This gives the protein CASSLYRGDQPQHF.

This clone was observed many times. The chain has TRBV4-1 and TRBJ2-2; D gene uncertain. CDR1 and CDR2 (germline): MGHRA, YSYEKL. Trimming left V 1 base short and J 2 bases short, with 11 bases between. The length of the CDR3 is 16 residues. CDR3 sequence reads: CASSQGQEINTGELFF. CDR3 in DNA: TGCGCCAGCAGCCAAGGGCAGGAGATAAACACCGGGGAGCTGTTTTTT.

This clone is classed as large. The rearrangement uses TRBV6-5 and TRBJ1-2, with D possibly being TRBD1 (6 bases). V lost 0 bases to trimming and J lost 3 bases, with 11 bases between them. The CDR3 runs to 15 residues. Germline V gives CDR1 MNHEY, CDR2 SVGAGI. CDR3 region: CASSYSGQRYYGYTF. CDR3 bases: TGTGCCAGCAGTTACTCGGGACAACGCTACTATGGCTACACCTTC.

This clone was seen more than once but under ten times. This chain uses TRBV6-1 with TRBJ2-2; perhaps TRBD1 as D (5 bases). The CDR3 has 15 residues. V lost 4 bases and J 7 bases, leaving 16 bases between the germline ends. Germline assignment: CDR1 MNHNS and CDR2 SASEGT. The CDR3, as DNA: TGTGCCAGCAGTGTTCGTCAGGGATGGGGCGGGGAGCTGTTTTTT. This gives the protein CASSVRQGWGGELFF.

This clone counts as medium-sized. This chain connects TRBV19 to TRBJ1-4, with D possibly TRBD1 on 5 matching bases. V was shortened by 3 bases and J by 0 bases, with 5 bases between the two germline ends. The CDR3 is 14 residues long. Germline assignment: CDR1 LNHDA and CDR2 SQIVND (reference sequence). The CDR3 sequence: CASSMGATNEKLFF. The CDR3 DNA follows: TGTGCCAGTAGTATGGGGGCAACTAATGAAAAACTGTTTTTT.

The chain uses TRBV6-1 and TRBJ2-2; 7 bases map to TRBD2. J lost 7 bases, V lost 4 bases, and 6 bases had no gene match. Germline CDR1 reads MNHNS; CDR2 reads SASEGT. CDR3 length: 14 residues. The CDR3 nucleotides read TGTGCCAGCAGTGTAAGCGGGACGGTCGGGGAGCTGTTTTTT. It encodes CASSVSGTVGELFF.

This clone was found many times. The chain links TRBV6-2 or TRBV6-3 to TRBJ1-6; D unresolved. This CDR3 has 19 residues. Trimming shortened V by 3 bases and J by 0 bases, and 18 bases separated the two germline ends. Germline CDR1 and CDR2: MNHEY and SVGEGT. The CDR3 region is CASSYVQATTSSYNSPLHF. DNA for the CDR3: TGTGCCAGCAGTTATGTGCAGGCGACCACGAGCTCCTATAATTCACCCCTCCACTTT.

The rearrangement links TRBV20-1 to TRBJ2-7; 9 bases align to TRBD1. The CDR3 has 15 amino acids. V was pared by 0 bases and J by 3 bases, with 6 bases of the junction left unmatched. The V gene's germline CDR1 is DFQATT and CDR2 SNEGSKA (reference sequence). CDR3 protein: CSARDPGQGIYEQYF. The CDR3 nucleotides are TGCAGTGCTAGAGATCCGGGACAGGGTATCTACGAGCAGTACTTC.

The CDR3 loop reads CASSTTGSGNTIYF. The CDR3 bases are TGTGCCAGCAGTACGACAGGGTCGGGAAACACCATATATTTT. This chain joins TRBV6-1 and TRBJ1-3; 7 bases are shared with TRBD1. Germline loops: CDR1 MNHNS, CDR2 SASEGT. The CDR3 runs to 14 residues. With V trimmed by 5 bases and J by 4 bases, 5 bases remained unmatched.

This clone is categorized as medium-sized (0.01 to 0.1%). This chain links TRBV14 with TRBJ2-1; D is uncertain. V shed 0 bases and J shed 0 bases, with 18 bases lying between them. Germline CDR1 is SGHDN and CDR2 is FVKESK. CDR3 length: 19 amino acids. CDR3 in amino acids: CASSQDPYPRWSSYNEQFF. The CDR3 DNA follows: TGTGCCAGCAGCCAAGATCCGTATCCGCGCTGGAGCTCCTACAATGAGCAGTTCTTC. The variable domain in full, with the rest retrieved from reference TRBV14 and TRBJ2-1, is EAGVTQFPSHSVIEKGQTVTLRCDPISGHDNLYWYRRVMGKEIKFLLHFVKESKQDESGMPNNRFLAERTGGTYSTLKVQPAELEDSGVYFCASSQDPYPRWSSYNEQFFGPGTRLTVL.

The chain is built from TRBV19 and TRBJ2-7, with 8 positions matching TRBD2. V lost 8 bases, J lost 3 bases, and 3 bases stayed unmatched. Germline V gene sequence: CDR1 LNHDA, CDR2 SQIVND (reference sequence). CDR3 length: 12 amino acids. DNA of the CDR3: TGTGCCAGTGCAGGGACTAGCTACGAGCAGTACTTC. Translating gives CASAGTSYEQYF.

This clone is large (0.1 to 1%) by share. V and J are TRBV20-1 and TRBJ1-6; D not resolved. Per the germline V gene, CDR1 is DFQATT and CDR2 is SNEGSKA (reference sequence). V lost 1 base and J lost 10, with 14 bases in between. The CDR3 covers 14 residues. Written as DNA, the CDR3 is TGCAGTGCTAGAGTGGAACAGATAAACTCACCCCTCCACTTT. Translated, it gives CSARVEQINSPLHF.

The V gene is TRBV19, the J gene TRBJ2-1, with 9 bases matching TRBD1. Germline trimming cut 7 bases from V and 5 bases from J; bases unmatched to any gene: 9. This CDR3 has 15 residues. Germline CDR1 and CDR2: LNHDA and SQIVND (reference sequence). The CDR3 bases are TGTGCCAGTACCAGGACAGGGGCCAGGAACAATGAGCAGTTCTTC. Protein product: CASTRTGARNNEQFF.

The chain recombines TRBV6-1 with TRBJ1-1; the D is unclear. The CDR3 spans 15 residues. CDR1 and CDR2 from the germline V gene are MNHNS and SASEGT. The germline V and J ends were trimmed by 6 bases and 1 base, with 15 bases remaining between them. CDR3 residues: CASSPLQTRNTEAFF. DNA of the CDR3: TGTGCCAGCAGCCCGCTTCAAACCCGGAACACTGAAGCTTTCTTT.

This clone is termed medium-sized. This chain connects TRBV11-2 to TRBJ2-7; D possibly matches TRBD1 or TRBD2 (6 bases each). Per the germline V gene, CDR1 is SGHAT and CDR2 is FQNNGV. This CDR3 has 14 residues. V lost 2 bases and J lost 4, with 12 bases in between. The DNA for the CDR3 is TGTGCCAGCAGCTTATCCCAGGGGACTTACGAGCAGTACTTC. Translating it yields CASSLSQGTYEQYF.

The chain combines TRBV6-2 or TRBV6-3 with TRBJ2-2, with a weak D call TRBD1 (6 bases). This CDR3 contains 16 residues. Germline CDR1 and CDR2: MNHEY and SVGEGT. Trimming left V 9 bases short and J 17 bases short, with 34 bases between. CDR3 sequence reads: CASRITGQMNTGDLFF. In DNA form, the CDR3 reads TGTGCCAGTAGGATTACTGGACAGATGAACACTGGGGATCTTTTTTTT.

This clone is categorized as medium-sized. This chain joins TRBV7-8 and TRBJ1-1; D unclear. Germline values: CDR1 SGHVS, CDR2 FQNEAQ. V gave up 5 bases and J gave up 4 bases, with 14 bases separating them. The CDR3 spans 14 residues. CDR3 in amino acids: CASSLNVGSTEAFF. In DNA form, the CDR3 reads TGTGCCAGCAGCCTAAACGTGGGGAGCACTGAAGCTTTCTTT.